The 14 T cell receptor beta chains presented below share a single source sample, sequenced in a study of blood T cell repertoires in COVID-19. Only in-frame clones appear in the TCRdb table, and some are missing; sequencing was by immunoSEQ multiplex PCR. The sample has hundreds of thousands of clones; over 80% are singletons. Sequenced input: PBMCs or T cells enriched from blood (not recorded which). The receptors shown here come from a man between 45 and 60 years old who had been exposed to COVID-19.

The rearrangement links TRBV5-1 to TRBJ1-4; D remains ambiguous. Trimming took 3 bases from V and 3 from J, leaving 15 bases between them. This CDR3 has 16 amino acids. CDR1 and CDR2 (germline): SGHRS, YFSETQ. The chain's CDR3 is CASSSLPGGSNEKLFF. The CDR3 coding sequence is TGCGCCAGCAGCTCCCTCCCGGGCGGGTCTAATGAAAAACTGTTTTTT. Filled out from reference TRBV5-1 and TRBJ1-4, the complete variable domain reads KAGVTQTPRYLIKTRGQQVTLSCSPISGHRSVSWYQQTPGQGLQFLFEYFSETQRNKGNFPGRFSGRQFSNSRSEMNVSTLELGDSALYLCASSSLPGGSNEKLFFGSGTQLSVL.

As concerns this clone: One end of the junction varies from germline; a read error may be responsible. This rearrangement joins TRBV5-8 to TRBJ1-6; D uncertain. This CDR3 region has 15 residues. Per the germline V gene, CDR1 is SGHTS and CDR2 is YDEGEE. The CDR3, as DNA: TGTGCCAGCAGGTTGGAGAGCTCCTATAATTCACCCCTCCACTTT. It specifies CASRLESSYNSPLHF.

V usage is TRBV5-1 and J usage is TRBJ2-2; the D is unclear. The germline V and J ends were trimmed by 2 bases and 0 bases, with 17 bases remaining between them. The CDR3 extends over 18 amino acids. The germline CDR1 and CDR2 sequences are SGHRS and YFSETQ. Here the CDR3 DNA reads TGCGCCAGCAGCTTCCGACGTGGGCGACCCGCGAACACCGGGGAGCTGTTTTTT. It yields the protein CASSFRRGRPANTGELFF.

The chain recombines TRBV19 with TRBJ1-4; D is uncertain. Trimming cost V 3 bases and J 8 bases, with 7 bases left between them. CDR1 is LNHDA and CDR2 is SQIVND in the germline V gene (reference sequence). The CDR3 sequence is 12 residues long. The CDR3 loop reads CASSIRHEKLFF. In DNA, the CDR3 is TGTGCCAGTAGTATCAGGCACGAAAAACTGTTTTTT.

This clone was picked up one time. The chain is built from TRBV2 and TRBJ2-5; 8 bases are a match to TRBD1. The CDR3 spans 16 residues. CDR1 SNHLY and CDR2 FYNNEI come from the germline V gene. The V segment lost 8 bases and the J segment 5 bases; nucleotides outside the gene matches: 16. This chain's CDR3 is CASYAVVGQGRETQYF. CDR3 coding DNA: TGTGCCAGCTACGCCGTTGTAGGACAGGGACGGGAGACCCAGTACTTC. The whole variable domain, filled in from reference TRBV2 and TRBJ2-5, reads EPEVTQTPSHQVTQMGQEVILRCVPISNHLYFYWYRQILGQKVEFLVSFYNNEISEKSEIFDDQFSVERPDGSNFTLKIRSTKLEDSAMYFCASYAVVGQGRETQYFGPGTRLLVL.

This clone was recorded once. The V gene is TRBV4-1, the J gene TRBJ1-6, with TRBD1 as a possible D gene (6 bases). The CDR3 runs 13 residues. Germline V CDR1 and CDR2: MGHRA, YSYEKL. V was trimmed by 2 bases and J by 10 bases, leaving 9 bases between them. CDR3 loop: CASSQLRGSPLHF. CDR3 bases: TGCGCCAGCAGCCAACTCAGGGGCTCACCCCTCCACTTT.

This chain connects TRBV5-5 to TRBJ1-4, with 9 positions matching TRBD1. CDR3 size: 15 residues. Germline V gene data show CDR1 as SGHKS and CDR2 as YYEKEE (reference sequence). Trimming took 1 base from V and 4 from J; bases not matched to a gene: 2. CDR3 nucleotides: TGTGCCAGCAGCTTGTTGGGACAGGGTAATGAAAAACTGTTTTTT. This encodes CASSLLGQGNEKLFF.

CDR3 protein: CASSPNTDTQYF. The CDR3 DNA reads TGTGCCAGCAGCCCAAACACAGATACGCAGTATTTT. The chain is built from TRBV5-4 and TRBJ2-3, with no clear D. There are 12 residues in the CDR3. The ends were cut back, 4 bases at V and 2 bases at J, with 5 bases in the middle. CDR1 and CDR2 from the germline V gene are SGHNT and YYREEE (reference sequence). The whole variable domain, remainder taken from reference TRBV5-4 and TRBJ2-3, is ETGVTQSPTHLIKTRGQQVTLRCSSQSGHNTVSWYQQALGQGPQFIFQYYREEENGRGNFPPRFSGLQFPNYSSELNVNALELDDSALYLCASSPNTDTQYFGPGTRLTVL.

V and J are TRBV2 and TRBJ1-2; D uncertain. V lost 2 bases and J 4 bases, leaving 14 bases between the germline ends. CDR3 size: 15 residues. Looked up from germline, CDR1 is SNHLY and CDR2 is FYNNEI. The CDR3 spells CASSEHGPTIYGYTF. As DNA, the CDR3 is TGTGCCAGCAGTGAACACGGACCGACTATCTATGGCTACACCTTC.

V and J are TRBV29-1 and TRBJ1-1; no reliable D call. CDR3 size: 12 residues. CDR1 is SQVTM and CDR2 is ANQGSEA in the germline V gene. V shed 3 bases and J shed 0 bases, with 5 bases lying between them. The CDR3: CSVDVLNTEAFF. CDR3 bases: TGCAGCGTTGATGTCTTGAACACTGAAGCTTTCTTT.

This clone was seen once. The chain recombines TRBV4-1 with TRBJ1-2, with a possible D match to TRBD1 (6 bases). Trimming removed 0 bases at V and 0 bases at J, with 11 bases between. Germline-derived CDR1 and CDR2 are MGHRA and YSYEKL. CDR3 size: 16 residues. This CDR3 is CASSQDTAGANYGYTF. The CDR3 DNA reads as TGCGCCAGCAGCCAAGATACGGCAGGGGCTAACTATGGCTACACCTTC.

The J gene is TRBJ1-4, the V gene TRBV4-1; TRBD1 is a possible D gene (6 bases). V shed 0 bases and J shed 7 bases, with 15 bases lying between them. Germline V CDR1 and CDR2: MGHRA, YSYEKL. The CDR3 has 16 residues. The CDR3 is CASSQDWGGHGEKLFF. DNA of the CDR3: TGCGCCAGCAGCCAAGATTGGGGGGGCCACGGTGAAAAACTGTTTTTT.

This chain uses TRBV15 with TRBJ1-4, with no clear D. Germline V gives CDR1 LNHNV, CDR2 YYDKDF (reference sequence). V was cut by 5 bases and J by 3 bases, with 13 bases left in between. The CDR3 has 15 amino acids. CDR3 bases: TGTGCCACCAGCTCCAATGGGCTCTCTAATGAAAAACTGTTTTTT. Amino acid sequence: CATSSNGLSNEKLFF.

The rearrangement links TRBV2 to TRBJ2-7; weak D call: TRBD1 (7 bases). The length of the CDR3 is 13 residues. Germline values: CDR1 SNHLY, CDR2 FYNNEI. Trimming took off 6 bases at V and 3 bases at J, with 12 bases between the two ends. CDR3 nucleotide sequence: TGTGCCAGCAGGGCGGGACAGTTCTACGAGCAGTACTTC. It yields the protein CASRAGQFYEQYF.